The T cell receptor (beta chain) described here comes from a study of cytomegalovirus exposure and HLA in healthy donors. Study-wide context: The same platform as the approximately 670 first-cohort repertoires was used for the roughly 130 validation repertoires, a later analysis reported.

This CDR3 comprises 16 residues. The germline gives CDR1 SNHLY, CDR2 FYNNEI. V dropped 7 bases and J dropped 0; count of bases not matched to a gene: 6. Study-wide results and limits: It was confirmed in vitro that a few of the CMV-associated chains were specific for CMV antigens.

The assay was immunoSEQ multiplex PCR, and TCRdb's table has in-frame clones only and misses some. In the table there are about 190,000 clones, around 84% of which are singletons. This clone came up once. Its specificity is unknown. This chain joins TRBV2 and TRBJ2-1, with 10 bases lining up with TRBD2. Sequencing was performed on PBMCs. The clonotype comes from a man between 18 and 35 years old in good health and CMV-seropositive. This CDR3 reads CASTPSGSNSYNEQFF. CDR3 in DNA: TGTGCCAGCACCCCTAGCGGGAGCAACTCCTACAATGAGCAGTTCTTC.